The present entry profiles one T cell receptor beta chain with its context. This clone was observed a handful of times. Its antigen is unknown. The sample holds no much larger clone one base away, and base qualities are not on file. The sample's time point label, in plain terms: around 26 weeks on oral tofacitinib. The treatment or condition label for this specimen denotes: oral pan-JAK inhibitor, 5-10 mg twice daily. Lesional scalp punch biopsies and peripheral blood were collected from alopecia areata patients. Human scalp biopsies were immediately fixed in PAXgene tissue containers. The data stem from a study of CD8+ T cells in alopecia areata (dated by TCRdb to 2016 to 2018). Background on the whole study: The treated patients took part in an open-label pilot trial in which moderate-to-severe alopecia areata was treated with oral tofacitinib at 5 to 10 mg twice daily. For the treated patients, the SALT score, which quantifies what percentage of scalp surface area is affected, served as the measure of disease severity. RNA was extracted with the PAXgene miRNA kit for fixed scalp, the miRNeasy kit for PBMCs, and the RNeasy kit for mouse skin. Patients on tofacitinib were biopsied at baseline and after 4 and 24 weeks of treatment, and several of the patients also had a later scalp biopsy. Patients received tofacitinib for 6 to 18 months and were then followed off drug for 6 months to check for delayed response and recurrence. In humans, TCRbeta sequencing was performed on scalp tissue and on sorted CD4+ and CD8+ peripheral blood T cells from healthy controls and from patients with patchy or totalis/universalis alopecia areata. High-throughput TCRbeta sequencing was used to examine T cell clonal expansion in alopecia areata in both the C3H/HeJ mouse model and human patients. Clonality in the scalp was compared among normal scalp (n=4), patchy alopecia areata scalp (n=8), and alopecia totalis/universalis scalp (n=8). TCRbeta CDR3 regions were amplified by immunoSEQ multiplex PCR using 35 Vbeta forward and 13 Jbeta reverse primers. What the authors observed across the whole study: During tofacitinib treatment, many expanded lesional clones remained in scalp and blood, and this persistence may partly explain relapse after treatment is stopped. Because the treated cohort was small and included a single nonresponder, larger studies are needed to assess links between baseline CD8+ expansion and response. Unlike mouse skin, where gammadelta T cells dominate, normal human skin contains resident alphabeta T cells that get sequenced too, which complicates analysis of the scalp TCR repertoire. Tofacitinib significantly lowered scalp clonality and the number of expanded CD8+ clones among the top 100 scalp clones. Higher clonality and more expanded CD8+ clones were observed in lesional scalp than in normal scalp, particularly in alopecia totalis/universalis, a finding suggestive of antigenic drive. Shared TCR sequences between patients were less evident than in mice, which may be partly attributable to HLA diversity in the patient population.

Library preparation employed the immunoSEQ multiplex PCR assay. For TCR sequencing, RNA was extracted from every sample and reverse transcribed into cDNA to serve as template. First-strand cDNA was synthesized with SuperScript III using a 2:1 mix of oligo-dT and random hexamers. A synthetic immune receptor repertoire was used to gauge amplification bias, and whatever bias remained was removed computationally. The authors processed their data as follows. After raw reads were preprocessed to remove errors, the CDR3 was defined following IMGT conventions as running from the conserved cysteine to phenylalanine. Clonality was calculated as 1 minus Shannon entropy normalized by log2 of the number of productive unique TCRs. Scalp TCRbeta sequences were cross-referenced with sorted blood CD4 and CD8 repertoires so that the CD4 or CD8 identity of scalp clones could be inferred. The table comes from immuneACCESS by way of TCRdb, which keeps in-frame sequences with V and J called. Part of the clones is missing from these tables; in studies checked, under half for an unresolved V gene and the rest for unknown reasons. For V, J and clone size, that table is used; D and trimming come from the DNA. The sample profile shows about 5,400 clones; over 60% of them were found once. More than 9% of the sample lies in the top ten.

CDR1 LGHNA and CDR2 YSLEER were looked up in the germline V gene. Deletion took 3 bases off V and 4 bases off J, with a span of 21 bases between the germline ends. The CDR3 measures 18 amino acids from cysteine to phenylalanine. Solely the CDR3 DNA is kept, with 54 bases framed from the first base. This TCR was sampled from a human donor with alopecia areata. The chain couples TRBV4-3 to TRBJ2-2, with the D call tentatively TRBD1 or TRBD2, each fitting 7 bases. The sample consisted of skin, taken at week 24, from a patient treated with tofacitinib. CDR3 sequence: CASSHALAGRGGTGELFF. The sequenced DNA: TGCGCCAGCAGCCACGCATTAGCGGGCAGGGGGGGCACCGGGGAGCTGTTTTTT.